The T cell receptor beta chain under discussion was sequenced for a study of STAT3 mutations in large granular lymphocyte leukemia. General study findings and limits: Some patients had dominant TCR clones larger than their STAT3 mutant burden. Every T-LGLL patient had at least one immunodominant TCRbeta clonotype.

A remark on this clone: The antigen is undetermined.

Some clones are missing from TCRdb's copy, which holds only in-frame ones; the method was immunoSEQ multiplex PCR. The table lists 35,000 to 40,000 clones, approximately 91% of them singletons, with over 0.35% in the top ten. This sequence originates from a human donor with T large granular lymphocyte leukemia. Some clones in this sample may be carry-over from other donors' samples. Sequenced material: PBMCs.

The CDR3 nucleotides read TGTGCCAGCAGCTTACCGGGAAACACCATATATTTT. Its translation is CASSLPGNTIYF. The chain has TRBV7-9 and TRBJ1-3; D gene unclear. Per the germline V gene, CDR1 is SEHNR and CDR2 is FQNEAQ (reference sequence). V was cut by 2 bases and J by 4 bases, with 3 bases left in between. The CDR3 length is 12 residues.